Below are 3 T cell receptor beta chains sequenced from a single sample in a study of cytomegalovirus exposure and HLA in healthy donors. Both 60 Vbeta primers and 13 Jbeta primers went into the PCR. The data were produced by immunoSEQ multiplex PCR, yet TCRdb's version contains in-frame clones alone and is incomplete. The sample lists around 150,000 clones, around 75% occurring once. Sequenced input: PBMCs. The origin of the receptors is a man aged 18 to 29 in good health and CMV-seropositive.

The CDR3 loop reads CATSIPSATGEAFF. CDR3 DNA sequence: TGTGCCACCAGCATACCGTCTGCGACAGGGGAAGCTTTCTTT. The chain uses TRBV15 and TRBJ1-1; 7 nucleotides line up with TRBD1. V was clipped by 4 bases and J by 8 bases; unmatched bases: 10. In germline, CDR1 is LNHNV, CDR2 YYDKDF (reference sequence). CDR3 length: 14 amino acids.

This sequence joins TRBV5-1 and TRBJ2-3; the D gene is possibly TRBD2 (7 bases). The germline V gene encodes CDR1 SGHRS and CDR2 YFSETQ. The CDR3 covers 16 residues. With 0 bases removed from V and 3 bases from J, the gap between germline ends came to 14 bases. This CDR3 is CASSLEGRGFTDTQYF. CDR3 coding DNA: TGCGCCAGCAGCTTGGAAGGGAGGGGGTTTACAGATACGCAGTATTTT.

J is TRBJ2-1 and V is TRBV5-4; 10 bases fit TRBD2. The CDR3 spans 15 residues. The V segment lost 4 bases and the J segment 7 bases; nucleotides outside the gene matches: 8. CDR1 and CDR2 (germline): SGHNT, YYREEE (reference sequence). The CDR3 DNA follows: TGTGCCAGCAGCCTGACTAGCGGGTACTTGAATGAGCAGTTCTTC. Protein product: CASSLTSGYLNEQFF.